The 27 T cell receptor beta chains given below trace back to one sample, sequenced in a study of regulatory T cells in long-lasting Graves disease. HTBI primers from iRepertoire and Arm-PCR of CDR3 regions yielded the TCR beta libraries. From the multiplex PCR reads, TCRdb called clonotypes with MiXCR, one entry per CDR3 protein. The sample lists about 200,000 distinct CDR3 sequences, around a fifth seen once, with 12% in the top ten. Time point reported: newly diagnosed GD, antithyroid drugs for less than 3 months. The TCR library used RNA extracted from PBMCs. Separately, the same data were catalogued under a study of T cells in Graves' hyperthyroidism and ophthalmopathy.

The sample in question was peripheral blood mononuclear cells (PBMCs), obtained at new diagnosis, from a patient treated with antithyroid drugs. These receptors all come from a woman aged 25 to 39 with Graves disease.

As DNA, the CDR3 is TGTGCCGCTACGCCGGGACTAGCGGACGCCTACAATGAGCAGTTCTTC. Its translation is CAATPGLADAYNEQFF. The chain joins TRBV30 to TRBJ2-1; 11 nucleotides agree with TRBD2. The CDR3 spans 16 residues. Trimming removed 8 bases from V and 2 bases from J; junction bases left unmatched: 11. The germline V gene encodes CDR1 GTSNPN and CDR2 SVGIG (reference sequence).

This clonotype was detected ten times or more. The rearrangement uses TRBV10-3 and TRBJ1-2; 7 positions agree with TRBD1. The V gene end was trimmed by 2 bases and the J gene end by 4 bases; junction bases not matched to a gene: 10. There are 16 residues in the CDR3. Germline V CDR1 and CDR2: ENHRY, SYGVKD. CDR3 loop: CAISETIGTASYGYTF. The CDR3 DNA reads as TGTGCCATCAGTGAGACGATTGGGACAGCGAGCTATGGCTACACCTTC.

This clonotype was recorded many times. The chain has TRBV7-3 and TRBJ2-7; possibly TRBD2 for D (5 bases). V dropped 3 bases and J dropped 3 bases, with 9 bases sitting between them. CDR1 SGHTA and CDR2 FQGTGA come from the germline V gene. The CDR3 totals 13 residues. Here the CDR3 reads CASSLSRDYEQYF. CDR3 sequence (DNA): TGTGCCAGCAGCTTGAGCCGGGACTACGAGCAGTACTTC.

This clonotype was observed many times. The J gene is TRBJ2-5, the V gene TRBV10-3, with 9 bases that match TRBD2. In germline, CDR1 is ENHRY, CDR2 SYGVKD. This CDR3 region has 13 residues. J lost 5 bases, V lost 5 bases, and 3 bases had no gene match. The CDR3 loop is CAISLAGIETQYF. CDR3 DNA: TGTGCCATCAGTCTAGCGGGAATTGAGACCCAGTACTTC.

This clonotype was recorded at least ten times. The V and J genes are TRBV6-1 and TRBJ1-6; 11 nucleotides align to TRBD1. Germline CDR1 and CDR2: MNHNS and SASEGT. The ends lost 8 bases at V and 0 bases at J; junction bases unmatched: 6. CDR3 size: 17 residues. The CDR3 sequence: CASARDRGSSYNSPLHF. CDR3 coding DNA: TGTGCCAGCGCTCGGGACAGGGGGAGCTCCTATAATTCACCCCTCCACTTT.

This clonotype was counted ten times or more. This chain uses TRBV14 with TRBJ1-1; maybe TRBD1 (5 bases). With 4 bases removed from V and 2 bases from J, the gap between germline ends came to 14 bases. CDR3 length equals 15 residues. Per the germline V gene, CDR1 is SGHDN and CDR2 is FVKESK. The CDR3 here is CASSPRRGDNTEAFF. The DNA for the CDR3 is TGTGCCAGCAGCCCGCGAAGAGGGGATAACACTGAAGCTTTCTTT.

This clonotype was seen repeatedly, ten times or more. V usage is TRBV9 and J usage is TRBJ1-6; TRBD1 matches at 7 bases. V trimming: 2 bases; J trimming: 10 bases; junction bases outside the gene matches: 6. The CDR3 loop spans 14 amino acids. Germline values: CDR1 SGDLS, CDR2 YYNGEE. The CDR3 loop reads CASSVTGNTSPLHF. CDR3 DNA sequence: TGTGCCAGCAGCGTGACAGGGAACACATCACCCCTCCACTTT.

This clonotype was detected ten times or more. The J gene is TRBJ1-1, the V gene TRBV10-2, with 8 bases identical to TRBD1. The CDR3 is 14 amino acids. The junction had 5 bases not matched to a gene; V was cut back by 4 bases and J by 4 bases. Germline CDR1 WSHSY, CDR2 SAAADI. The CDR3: CASSVGTGSTEAFF. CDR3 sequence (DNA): TGCGCCAGCAGTGTGGGGACAGGTTCCACTGAAGCTTTCTTT.

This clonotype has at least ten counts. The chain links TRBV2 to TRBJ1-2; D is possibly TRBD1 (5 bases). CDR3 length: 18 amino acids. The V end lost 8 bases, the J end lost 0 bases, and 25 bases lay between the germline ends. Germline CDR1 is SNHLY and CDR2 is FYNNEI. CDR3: CASYPEGLRQLTNYGYTF. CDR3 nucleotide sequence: TGTGCCAGCTATCCTGAGGGACTAAGACAGCTTACTAACTATGGCTACACCTTC.

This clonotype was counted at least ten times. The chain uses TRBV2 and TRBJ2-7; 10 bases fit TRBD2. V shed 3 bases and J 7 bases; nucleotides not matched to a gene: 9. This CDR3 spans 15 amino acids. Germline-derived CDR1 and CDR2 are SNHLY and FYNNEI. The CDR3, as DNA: TGTGCCAGCAGTGATAATTTTCGGACTAGCGGAGAGCAGTACTTC. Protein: CASSDNFRTSGEQYF.

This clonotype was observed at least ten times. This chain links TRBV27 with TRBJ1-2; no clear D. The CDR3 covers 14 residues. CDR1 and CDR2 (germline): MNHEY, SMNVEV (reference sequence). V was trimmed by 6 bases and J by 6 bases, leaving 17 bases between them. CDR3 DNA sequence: TGTGCCAGCAGCGCCTGGGGAGAACTTAATGGCTACACCTTC. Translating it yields CASSAWGELNGYTF.

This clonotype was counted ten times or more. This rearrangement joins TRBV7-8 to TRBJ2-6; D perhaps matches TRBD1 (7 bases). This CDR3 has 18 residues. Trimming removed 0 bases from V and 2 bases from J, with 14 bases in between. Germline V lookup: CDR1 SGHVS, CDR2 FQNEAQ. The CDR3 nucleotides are TGTGCCAGCAGCTTAGCGAGGAGGGGGCACACTGGGGCCAACGTCCTGACTTTC. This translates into CASSLARRGHTGANVLTF.

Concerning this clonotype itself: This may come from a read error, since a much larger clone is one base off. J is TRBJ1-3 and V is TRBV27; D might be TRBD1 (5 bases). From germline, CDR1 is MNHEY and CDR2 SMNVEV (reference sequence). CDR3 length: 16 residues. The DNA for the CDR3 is TGTGCCAGCAAGCGAGTTGGGACTACACCTGGAAACACCACATATTTT. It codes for CASKRVGTTPGNTTYF.

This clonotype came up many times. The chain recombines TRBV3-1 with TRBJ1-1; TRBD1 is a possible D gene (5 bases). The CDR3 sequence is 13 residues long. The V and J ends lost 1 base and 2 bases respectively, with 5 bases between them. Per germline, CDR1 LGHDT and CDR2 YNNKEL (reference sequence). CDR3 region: CASSQGGNTEAFF. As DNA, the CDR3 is TGTGCCAGCAGCCAAGGGGGCAACACTGAAGCTTTCTTT.

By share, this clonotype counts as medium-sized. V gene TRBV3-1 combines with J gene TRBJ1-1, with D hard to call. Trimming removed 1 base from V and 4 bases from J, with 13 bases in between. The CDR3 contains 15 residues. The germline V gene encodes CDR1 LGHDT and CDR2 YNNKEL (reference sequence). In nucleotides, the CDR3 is TGTGCCAGCAGCCAAGTCAGGTCACGGGGCACTGAAGCTTTCTTT. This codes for CASSQVRSRGTEAFF. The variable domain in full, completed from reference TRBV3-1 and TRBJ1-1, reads DTAVSQTPKYLVTQMGNDKSIKCEQNLGHDTMYWYKQDSKKFLKIMFSYNNKELIINETVPNRFSPKSPDKAHLNLHINSLELGDSAVYFCASSQVRSRGTEAFFGQGTRLTVV.

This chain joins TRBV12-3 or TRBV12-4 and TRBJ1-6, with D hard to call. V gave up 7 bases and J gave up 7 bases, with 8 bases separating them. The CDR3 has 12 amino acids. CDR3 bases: TGTGCCAGCAACCTCCCAAATTCACCCCTCCACTTT. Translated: CASNLPNSPLHF.

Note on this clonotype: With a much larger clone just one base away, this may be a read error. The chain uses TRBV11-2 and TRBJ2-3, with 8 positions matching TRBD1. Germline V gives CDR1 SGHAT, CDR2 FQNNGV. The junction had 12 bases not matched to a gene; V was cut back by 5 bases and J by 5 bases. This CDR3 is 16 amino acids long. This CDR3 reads CASSPNAGQGRDTQYF. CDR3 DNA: TGTGCCAGCAGCCCGAATGCAGGACAGGGAAGAGATACGCAGTATTTT.

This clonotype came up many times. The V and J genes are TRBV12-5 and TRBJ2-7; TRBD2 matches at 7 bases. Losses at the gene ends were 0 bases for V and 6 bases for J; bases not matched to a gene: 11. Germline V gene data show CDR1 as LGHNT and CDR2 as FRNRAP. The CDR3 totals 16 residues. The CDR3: CASGLVLLGGSREQYF. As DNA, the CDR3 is TGTGCTAGTGGTTTGGTACTTCTCGGGGGGTCGCGCGAGCAGTACTTC.

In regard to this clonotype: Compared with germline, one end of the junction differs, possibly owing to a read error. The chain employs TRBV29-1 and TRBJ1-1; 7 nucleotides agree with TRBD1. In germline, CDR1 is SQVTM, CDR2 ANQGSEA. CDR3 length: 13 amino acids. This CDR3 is CSASGQLNSEVFF. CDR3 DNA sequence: TGCAGCGCATCGGGACAGTTGAACTCTGAAGTTTTCTTT.

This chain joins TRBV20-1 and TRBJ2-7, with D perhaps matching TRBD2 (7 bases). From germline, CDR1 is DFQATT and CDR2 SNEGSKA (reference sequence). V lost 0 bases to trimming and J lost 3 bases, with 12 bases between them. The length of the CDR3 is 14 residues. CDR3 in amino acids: CSARDGGAVYEQYF. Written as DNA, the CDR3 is TGCAGTGCTAGAGATGGGGGGGCTGTCTACGAGCAGTACTTC.

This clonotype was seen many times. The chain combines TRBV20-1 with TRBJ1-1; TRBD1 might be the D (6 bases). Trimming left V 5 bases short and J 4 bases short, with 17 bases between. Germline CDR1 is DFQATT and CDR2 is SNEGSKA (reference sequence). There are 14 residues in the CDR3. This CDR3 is CSAPTGAKGTEAFF. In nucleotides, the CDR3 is TGCAGTGCTCCCACGGGGGCGAAGGGCACTGAAGCTTTCTTT.

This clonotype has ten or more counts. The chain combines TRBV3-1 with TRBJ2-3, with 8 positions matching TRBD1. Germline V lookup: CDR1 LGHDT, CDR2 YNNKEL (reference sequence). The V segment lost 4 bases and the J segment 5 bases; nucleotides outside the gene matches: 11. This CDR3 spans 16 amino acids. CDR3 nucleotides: TGTGCCAGCAGCCTCCTAGACAGGGGCGCAAAAGATACGCAGTATTTT. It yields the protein CASSLLDRGAKDTQYF.

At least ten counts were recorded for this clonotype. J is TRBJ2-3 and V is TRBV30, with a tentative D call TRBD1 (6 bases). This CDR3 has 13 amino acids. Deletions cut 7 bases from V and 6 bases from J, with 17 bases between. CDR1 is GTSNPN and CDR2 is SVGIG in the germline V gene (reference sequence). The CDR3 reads CAFRQATGDTQYF. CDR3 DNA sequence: TGTGCCTTCCGACAGGCTACCGGGGATACGCAGTATTTT.

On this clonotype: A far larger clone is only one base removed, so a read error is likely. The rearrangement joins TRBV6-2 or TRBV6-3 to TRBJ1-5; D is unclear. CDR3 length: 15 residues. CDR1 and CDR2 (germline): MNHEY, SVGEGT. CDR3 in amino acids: CVSSFEQISNQPQHF. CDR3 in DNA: TGTGTCAGCAGTTTCGAACAGATTAGCAATCAGCCCCAGCATTTT.

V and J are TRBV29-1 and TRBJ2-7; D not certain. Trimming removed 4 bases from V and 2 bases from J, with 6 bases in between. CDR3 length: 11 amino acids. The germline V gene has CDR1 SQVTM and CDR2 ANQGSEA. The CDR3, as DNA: TGCAGCGTTGCTAAAGCCTACGAGCAGTACTTC. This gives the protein CSVAKAYEQYF.

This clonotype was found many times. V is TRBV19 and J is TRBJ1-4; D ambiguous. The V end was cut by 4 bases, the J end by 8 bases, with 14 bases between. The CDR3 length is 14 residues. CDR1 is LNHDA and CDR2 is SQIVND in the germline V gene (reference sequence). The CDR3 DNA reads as TGTGCCAGTAGTACCCCGCGGGGTCGGGAAAAACTGTTTTTT. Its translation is CASSTPRGREKLFF. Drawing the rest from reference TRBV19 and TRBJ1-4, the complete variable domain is DGGITQSPKYLFRKEGQNVTLSCEQNLNHDAMYWYRQDPGQGLRLIYYSQIVNDFQKGDIAEGYSVSREKKESFPLTVTSAQKNPTAFYLCASSTPRGREKLFFGSGTQLSVL.

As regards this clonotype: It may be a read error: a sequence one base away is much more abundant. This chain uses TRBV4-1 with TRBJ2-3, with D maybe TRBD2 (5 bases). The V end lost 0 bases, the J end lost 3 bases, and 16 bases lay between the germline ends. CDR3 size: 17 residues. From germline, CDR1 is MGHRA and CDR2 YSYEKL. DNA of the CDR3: TGCGCCAGCAGCCAAGATCCCGGCCCAGCGGCTACAGATACGCAGTATTTT. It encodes CASSQDPGPAATDTQYF.